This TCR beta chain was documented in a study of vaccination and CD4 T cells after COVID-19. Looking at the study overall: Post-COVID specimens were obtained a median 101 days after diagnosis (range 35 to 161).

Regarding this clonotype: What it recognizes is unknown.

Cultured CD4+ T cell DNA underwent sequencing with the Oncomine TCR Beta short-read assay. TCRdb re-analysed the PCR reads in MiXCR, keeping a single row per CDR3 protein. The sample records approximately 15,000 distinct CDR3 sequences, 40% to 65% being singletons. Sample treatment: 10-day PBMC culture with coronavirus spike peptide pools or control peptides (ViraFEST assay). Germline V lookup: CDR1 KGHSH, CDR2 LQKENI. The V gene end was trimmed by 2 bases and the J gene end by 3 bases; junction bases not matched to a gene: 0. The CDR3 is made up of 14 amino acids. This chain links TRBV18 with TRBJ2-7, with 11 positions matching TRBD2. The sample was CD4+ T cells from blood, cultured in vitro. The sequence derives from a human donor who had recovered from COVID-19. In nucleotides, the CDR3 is TGTGCCAGCTCACCAGGGACTAGCGGCTACGAGCAGTACTTC. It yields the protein CASSPGTSGYEQYF.